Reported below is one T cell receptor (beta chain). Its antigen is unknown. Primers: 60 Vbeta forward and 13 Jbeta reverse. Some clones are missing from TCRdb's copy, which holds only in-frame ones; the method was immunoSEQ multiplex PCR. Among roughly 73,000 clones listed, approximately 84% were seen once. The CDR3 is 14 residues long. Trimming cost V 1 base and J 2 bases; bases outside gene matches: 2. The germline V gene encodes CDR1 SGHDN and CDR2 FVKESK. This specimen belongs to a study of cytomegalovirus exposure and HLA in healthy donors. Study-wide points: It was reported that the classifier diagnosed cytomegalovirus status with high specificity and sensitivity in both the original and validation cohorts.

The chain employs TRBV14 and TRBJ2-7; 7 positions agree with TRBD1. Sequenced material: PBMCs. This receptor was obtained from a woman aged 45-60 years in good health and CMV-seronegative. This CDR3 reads CASSQGQGPYEQYF. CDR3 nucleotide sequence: TGTGCCAGCAGCCAAGGACAGGGACCCTACGAGCAGTACTTC.